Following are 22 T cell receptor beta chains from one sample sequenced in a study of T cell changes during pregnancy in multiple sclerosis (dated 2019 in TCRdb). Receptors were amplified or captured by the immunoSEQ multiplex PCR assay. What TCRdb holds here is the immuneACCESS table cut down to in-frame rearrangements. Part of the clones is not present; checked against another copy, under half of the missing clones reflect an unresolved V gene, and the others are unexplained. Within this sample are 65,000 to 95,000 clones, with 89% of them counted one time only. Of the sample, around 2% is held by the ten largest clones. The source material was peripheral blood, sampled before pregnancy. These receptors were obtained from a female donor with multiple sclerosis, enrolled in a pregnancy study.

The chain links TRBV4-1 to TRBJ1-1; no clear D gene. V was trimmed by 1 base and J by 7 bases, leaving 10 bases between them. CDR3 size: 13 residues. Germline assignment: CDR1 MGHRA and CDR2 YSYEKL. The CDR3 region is CASSQVAAVEAFF. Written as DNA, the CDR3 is TGCGCCAGCAGCCAAGTAGCGGCAGTTGAAGCTTTCTTT.

The CDR3 loop is CASQGSLRSSYEQYF. The CDR3 bases are TGTGCCAGCCAGGGTTCCCTCCGGAGCTCCTACGAGCAGTACTTC. The V call is TRBV2, the J call TRBJ2-7, with D possibly TRBD1 on 5 matching bases. The CDR3 totals 15 residues. V was shortened by 8 bases and J by 0 bases, with 17 bases between the two germline ends. Germline CDR1 is SNHLY and CDR2 is FYNNEI.

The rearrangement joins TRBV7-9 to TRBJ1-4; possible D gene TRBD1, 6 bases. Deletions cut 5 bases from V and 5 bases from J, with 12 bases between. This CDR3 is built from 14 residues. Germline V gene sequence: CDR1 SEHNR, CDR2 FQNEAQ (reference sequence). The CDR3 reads CASSDRWENEKLFF. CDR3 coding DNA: TGTGCCAGCAGCGACAGGTGGGAGAATGAAAAACTGTTTTTT.

The CDR3 sequence is CASSGQVNYGYTF. CDR3 in DNA: TGTGCCAGCAGTGGACAGGTGAACTATGGCTACACCTTC. The chain recombines TRBV2 with TRBJ1-2; TRBD1 might be the D (6 bases). The CDR3 spans 13 residues. Trimming took off 4 bases at V and 2 bases at J, with 8 bases between the two ends. CDR1 and CDR2 from the germline V gene are SNHLY and FYNNEI.

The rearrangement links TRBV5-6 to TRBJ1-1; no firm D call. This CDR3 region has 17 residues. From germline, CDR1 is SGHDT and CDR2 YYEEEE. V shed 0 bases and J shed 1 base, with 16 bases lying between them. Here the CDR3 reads CASSLDGRPARNTEAFF. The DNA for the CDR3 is TGTGCCAGCAGCTTGGATGGGAGGCCGGCCCGGAACACTGAAGCTTTCTTT.

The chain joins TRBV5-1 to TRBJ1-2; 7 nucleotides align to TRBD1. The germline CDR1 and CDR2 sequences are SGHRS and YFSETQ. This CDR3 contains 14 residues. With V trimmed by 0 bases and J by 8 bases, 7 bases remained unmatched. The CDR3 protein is CASSLVGGRVGYTF. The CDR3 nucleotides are TGCGCCAGCAGCTTGGTAGGGGGCCGGGTAGGCTACACCTTC.

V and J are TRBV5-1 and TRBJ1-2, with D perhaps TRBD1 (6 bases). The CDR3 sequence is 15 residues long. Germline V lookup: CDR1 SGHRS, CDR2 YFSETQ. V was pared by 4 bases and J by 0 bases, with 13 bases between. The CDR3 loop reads CASSTWTATNYGYTF. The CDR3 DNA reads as TGCGCCAGCAGCACATGGACAGCTACTAACTATGGCTACACCTTC. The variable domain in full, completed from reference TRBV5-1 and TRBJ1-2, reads KAGVTQTPRYLIKTRGQQVTLSCSPISGHRSVSWYQQTPGQGLQFLFEYFSETQRNKGNFPGRFSGRQFSNSRSEMNVSTLELGDSALYLCASSTWTATNYGYTFGSGTRLTVV.

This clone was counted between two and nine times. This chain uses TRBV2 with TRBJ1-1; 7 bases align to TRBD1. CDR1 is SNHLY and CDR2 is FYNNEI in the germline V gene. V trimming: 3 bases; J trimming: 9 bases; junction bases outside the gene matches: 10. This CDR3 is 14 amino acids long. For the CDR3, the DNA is TGTGCCAGCAGTGAGGTGGGGCAGGGGGTACAAGCTTTCTTT. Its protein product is CASSEVGQGVQAFF.

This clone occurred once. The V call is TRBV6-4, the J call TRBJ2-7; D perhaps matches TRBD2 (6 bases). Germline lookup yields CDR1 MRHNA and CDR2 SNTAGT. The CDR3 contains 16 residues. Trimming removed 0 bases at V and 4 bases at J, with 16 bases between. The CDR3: CASSDSPTRRGYEQYF. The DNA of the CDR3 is TGTGCCAGCAGTGACTCCCCGACCCGCCGGGGGTACGAGCAGTACTTC.

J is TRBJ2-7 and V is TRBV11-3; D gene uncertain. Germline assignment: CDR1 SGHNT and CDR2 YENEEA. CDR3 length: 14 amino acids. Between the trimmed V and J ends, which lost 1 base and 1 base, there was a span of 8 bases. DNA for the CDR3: TGTGCCAGCAGCTTAGGCGGCCTTTCCTACGAGCAGTACTTC. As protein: CASSLGGLSYEQYF.

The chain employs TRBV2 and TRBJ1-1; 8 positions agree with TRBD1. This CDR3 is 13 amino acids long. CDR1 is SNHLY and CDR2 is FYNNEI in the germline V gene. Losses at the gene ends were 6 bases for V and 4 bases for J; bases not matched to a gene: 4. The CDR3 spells CASSPGQGTEAFF. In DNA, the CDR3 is TGTGCCAGCAGCCCCGGACAGGGCACTGAAGCTTTCTTT.

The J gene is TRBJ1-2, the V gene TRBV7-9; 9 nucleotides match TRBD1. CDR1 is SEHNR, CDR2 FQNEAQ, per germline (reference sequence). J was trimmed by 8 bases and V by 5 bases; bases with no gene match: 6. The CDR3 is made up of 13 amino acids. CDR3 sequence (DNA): TGTGCCAGCAGCCTAGGGACAGGGTACGGCTACACCTTC. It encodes CASSLGTGYGYTF.

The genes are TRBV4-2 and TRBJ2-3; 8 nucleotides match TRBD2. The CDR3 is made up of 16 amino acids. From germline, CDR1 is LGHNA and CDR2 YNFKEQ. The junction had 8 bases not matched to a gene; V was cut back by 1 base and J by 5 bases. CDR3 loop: CASSQGGPGGQDTQYF. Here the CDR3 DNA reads TGTGCCAGCAGCCAAGGAGGGCCGGGGGGGCAAGATACGCAGTATTTT.

CDR3 nucleotides: TGCGCCAGCAGCTTGGGGGGACAGGGGGAAGAGACCCAGTACTTC. Translated: CASSLGGQGEETQYF. The chain combines TRBV5-1 with TRBJ2-5; 11 bases align to TRBD1. The germline V gene encodes CDR1 SGHRS and CDR2 YFSETQ. The CDR3 extends over 15 amino acids. The ends lost 0 bases at V and 3 bases at J; junction bases unmatched: 1.

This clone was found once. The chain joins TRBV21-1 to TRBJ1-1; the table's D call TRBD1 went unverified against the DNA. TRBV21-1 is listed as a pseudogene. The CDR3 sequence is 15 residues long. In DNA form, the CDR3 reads TGTGCCAGCAGCAAGGGTAGGGGCGAGAGGACTGAAGCTTTCTTT. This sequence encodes CASSKGRGERTEAFF.

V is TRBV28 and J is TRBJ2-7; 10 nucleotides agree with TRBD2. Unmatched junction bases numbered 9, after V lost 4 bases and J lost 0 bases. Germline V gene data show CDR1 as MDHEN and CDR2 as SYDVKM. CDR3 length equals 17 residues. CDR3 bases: TGTGCCAGCAGTTCAAACGGACTAGCGGACCTCTCCTACGAGCAGTACTTC. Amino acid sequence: CASSSNGLADLSYEQYF.

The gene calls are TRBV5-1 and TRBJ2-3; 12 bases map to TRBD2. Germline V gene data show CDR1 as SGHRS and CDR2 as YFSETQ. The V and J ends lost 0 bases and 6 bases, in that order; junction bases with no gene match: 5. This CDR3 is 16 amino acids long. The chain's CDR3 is CASSLGTSGAADTQYF. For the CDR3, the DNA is TGCGCCAGCAGCTTGGGGACTAGCGGGGCCGCCGATACGCAGTATTTT. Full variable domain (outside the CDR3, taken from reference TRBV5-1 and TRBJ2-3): KAGVTQTPRYLIKTRGQQVTLSCSPISGHRSVSWYQQTPGQGLQFLFEYFSETQRNKGNFPGRFSGRQFSNSRSEMNVSTLELGDSALYLCASSLGTSGAADTQYFGPGTRLTVL.

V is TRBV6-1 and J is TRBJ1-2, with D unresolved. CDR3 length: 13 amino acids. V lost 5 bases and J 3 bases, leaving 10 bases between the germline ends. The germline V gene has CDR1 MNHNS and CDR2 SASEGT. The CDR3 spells CASSRPADYGYTF. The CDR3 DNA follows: TGTGCCAGCAGTAGGCCAGCGGACTATGGCTACACCTTC.

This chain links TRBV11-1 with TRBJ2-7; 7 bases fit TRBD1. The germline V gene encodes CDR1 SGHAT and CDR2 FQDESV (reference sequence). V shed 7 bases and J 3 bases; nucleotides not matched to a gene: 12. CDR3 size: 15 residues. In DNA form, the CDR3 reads TGTGCCAGCACCGTTAGAAGGGGGCCCCGCTACGAGCAGTACTTC. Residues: CASTVRRGPRYEQYF.

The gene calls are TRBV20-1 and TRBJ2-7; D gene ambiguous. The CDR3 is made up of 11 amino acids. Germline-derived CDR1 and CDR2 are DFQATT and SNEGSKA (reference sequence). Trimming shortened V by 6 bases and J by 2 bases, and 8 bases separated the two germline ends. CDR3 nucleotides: TGCAGTGCCCCCCGTGCCTACGAGCAGTACTTC. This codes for CSAPRAYEQYF.

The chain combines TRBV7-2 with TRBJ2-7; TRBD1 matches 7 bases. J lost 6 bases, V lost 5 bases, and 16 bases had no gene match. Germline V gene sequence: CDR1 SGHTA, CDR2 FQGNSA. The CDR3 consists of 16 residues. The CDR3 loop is CASSPSPGTVGIEQYF. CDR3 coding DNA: TGTGCCAGCAGCCCCTCTCCGGGGACAGTGGGTATCGAGCAGTACTTC.

The CDR3 bases are TGTGCCAGTACCAAGGGGTCGGTCAATCAGCCCCAGCATTTT. It is translated as CASTKGSVNQPQHF. This chain connects TRBV19 to TRBJ1-5; a possible D gene is TRBD1 (5 bases). Germline CDR1 reads LNHDA; CDR2 reads SQIVND (reference sequence). V was pared by 7 bases and J by 3 bases, with 13 bases between. The CDR3 sequence is 14 residues long.